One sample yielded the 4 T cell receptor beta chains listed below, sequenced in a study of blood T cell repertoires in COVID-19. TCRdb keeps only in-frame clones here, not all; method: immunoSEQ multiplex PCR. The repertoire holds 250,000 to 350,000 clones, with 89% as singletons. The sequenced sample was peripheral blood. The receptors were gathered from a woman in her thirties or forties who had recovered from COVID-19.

The CDR3 DNA sequence: TGTGCCTGGGGGACAGGGGGCCCCTTTTTTAATGAAAAACTGTTTTTT. The encoded protein is CAWGTGGPFFNEKLFF. V and J are TRBV30 and TRBJ1-4; 12 bases line up with TRBD1. The CDR3 sequence is 16 residues long. V lost 5 bases and J lost 4; bases outside the gene matches: 8. Germline lookup yields CDR1 GTSNPN and CDR2 SVGIG (reference sequence).

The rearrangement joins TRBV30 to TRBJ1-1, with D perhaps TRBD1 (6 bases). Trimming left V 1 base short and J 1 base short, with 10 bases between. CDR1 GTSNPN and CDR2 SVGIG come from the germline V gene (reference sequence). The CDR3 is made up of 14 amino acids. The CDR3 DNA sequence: TGTGCCTGGAGTGAAATGGGACAGAACACTGAAGCTTTCTTT. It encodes CAWSEMGQNTEAFF.

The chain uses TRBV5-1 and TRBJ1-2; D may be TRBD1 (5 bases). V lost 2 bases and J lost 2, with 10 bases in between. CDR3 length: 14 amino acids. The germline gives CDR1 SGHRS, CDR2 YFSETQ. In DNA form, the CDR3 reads TGCGCCAGCAGCTTACAGGCGGAGAACTATGGCTACACCTTC. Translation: CASSLQAENYGYTF.

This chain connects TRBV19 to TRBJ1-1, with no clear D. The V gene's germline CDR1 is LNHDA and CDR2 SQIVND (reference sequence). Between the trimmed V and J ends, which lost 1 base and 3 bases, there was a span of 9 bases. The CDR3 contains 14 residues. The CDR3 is CASSIGSGYTEAFF. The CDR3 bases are TGTGCCAGTAGTATAGGTTCAGGTTACACTGAAGCTTTCTTT.